A selection of T cell receptor beta chains follows, all from one sample in a study of cytomegalovirus exposure and HLA in healthy donors. Assay: immunoSEQ multiplex PCR; the TCRdb copy retains only in-frame clones and omits some. The sample lists about 170,000 clones; approximately 76% were seen once. The source material was PBMCs. The source of these receptors is a woman aged 18 to 35 in good health and CMV-seropositive. The CDR3 runs from the conserved cysteine through the conserved F or W. Fields, in order: CDR3 protein, CDR3 DNA, J gene, clone size, D gene, V gene, CDR3 length. The D gene is left open where the match is weak. Size tells how often a clone was seen (once, few, many) or the class of an expanded clone, and some rows leave it out.

CDR3aa: CASSLGGVQGSYEQYF
CDR3nt: TGCGCCAGCAGCTTGGGAGGGGTGCAGGGGTCCTACGAGCAGTACTTC
j_gene: TRBJ2-7
abundance: NA
d_gene: NA
v_gene: TRBV5-1
len: 16

CDR3aa: CASSLGGTGLEKLFF
CDR3nt: TGCGCCAGCAGCTTGGGAGGGACAGGGCTTGAAAAACTGTTTTTT
j_gene: TRBJ1-4
abundance: NA
d_gene: TRBD1
v_gene: TRBV5-1
len: 15

CDR3aa: CASSLAGGYAEAFF
CDR3nt: TGCGCCAGCAGCTTGGCCGGGGGGTACGCTGAAGCTTTCTTT
j_gene: TRBJ1-1
abundance: NA
d_gene: NA
v_gene: TRBV5-1
len: 14

CDR3aa: CASSRTPGAEAFF
CDR3nt: TGTGCCAGCAGCCGGACACCGGGCGCTGAAGCTTTCTTT
j_gene: TRBJ1-1
abundance: NA
d_gene: NA
v_gene: TRBV11-2
len: 13

CDR3aa: CAWSVLGTGGTTEAFF
CDR3nt: TGTGCCTGGAGTGTCCTAGGGACAGGGGGGACCACTGAAGCTTTCTTT
j_gene: TRBJ1-1
abundance: NA
d_gene: TRBD1
v_gene: TRBV30
len: 16

CDR3aa: CASSPGQLSTDTQYF
CDR3nt: TGTGCCAGCTCACCTGGACAGCTGAGCACAGATACGCAGTATTTT
j_gene: TRBJ2-3
abundance: once
d_gene: NA
v_gene: TRBV18
len: 15

CDR3aa: CATADRSNYGYTF
CDR3nt: TGTGCCACCGCGGACAGAAGTAACTATGGCTACACCTTC
j_gene: TRBJ1-2
abundance: few
d_gene: NA
v_gene: TRBV19
len: 13

CDR3aa: CSVDGGNTGELFF
CDR3nt: TGCAGCGTTGATGGCGGCAACACCGGGGAGCTGTTTTTT
j_gene: TRBJ2-2
abundance: NA
d_gene: NA
v_gene: TRBV29-1
len: 13

CDR3aa: CASSPGAPSYGYTF
CDR3nt: TGTGCCAGCAGCCCGGGAGCGCCCAGCTATGGCTACACCTTC
j_gene: TRBJ1-2
abundance: NA
d_gene: NA
v_gene: TRBV5-5
len: 14

CDR3aa: CASSREAGFDTEAFF
CDR3nt: TGTGCCAGCAGCCGAGAAGCGGGATTTGACACTGAAGCTTTCTTT
j_gene: TRBJ1-1
abundance: NA
d_gene: NA
v_gene: TRBV13
len: 15

CDR3aa: CASSQELVSDEQFF
CDR3nt: TGTGCCAGCAGCCAAGAACTAGTTTCGGATGAGCAGTTCTTC
j_gene: TRBJ2-1
abundance: NA
d_gene: NA
v_gene: TRBV4-1
len: 14

CDR3aa: CASSLISAPGVGLFF
CDR3nt: TGTGCCAGCAGCTTAATAAGCGCCCCAGGGGTTGGGCTGTTTTTT
j_gene: TRBJ2-2
abundance: few
d_gene: NA
v_gene: TRBV7-9
len: 15

CDR3aa: CASSPRLAGITDTQYF
CDR3nt: TGTGCCAGCAGCCCCAGACTAGCGGGGATCACAGATACGCAGTATTTT
j_gene: TRBJ2-3
abundance: NA
d_gene: TRBD2
v_gene: TRBV9
len: 16

CDR3aa: CASSLRGEQYF
CDR3nt: TGTGCCAGCAGCTTAAGAGGGGAGCAGTACTTC
j_gene: TRBJ2-7
abundance: NA
d_gene: NA
v_gene: TRBV7-9
len: 11

CDR3aa: CASSTRDRGNTEAFF
CDR3nt: TGTGCCAGTAGTACACGGGACAGGGGGAACACTGAAGCTTTCTTT
j_gene: TRBJ1-1
abundance: NA
d_gene: TRBD1
v_gene: TRBV19
len: 15

CDR3aa: CASSYSRQGHLYEQYF
CDR3nt: TGTGCCAGCAGTTACTCTCGGCAGGGACACCTCTACGAGCAGTACTTC
j_gene: TRBJ2-7
abundance: NA
d_gene: NA
v_gene: TRBV6-5
len: 16

CDR3aa: CASKGGSGQGGNTEAFF
CDR3nt: TGTGCCAGTAAAGGCGGGTCTGGACAGGGAGGGAACACTGAAGCTTTCTTT
j_gene: TRBJ1-1
abundance: once
d_gene: TRBD1
v_gene: TRBV19
len: 17

CDR3aa: CASSQVLGLAGGPVDTQYF
CDR3nt: TGCGCCAGCAGCCAAGTGTTGGGACTAGCGGGGGGGCCGGTAGATACGCAGTATTTT
j_gene: TRBJ2-3
abundance: NA
d_gene: TRBD2
v_gene: TRBV4-1
len: 19

CDR3aa: CASSLEQGSEQYF
CDR3nt: TGTGCCAGCAGCTTAGAACAGGGGAGCGAGCAGTACTTC
j_gene: TRBJ2-7
abundance: NA
d_gene: TRBD1
v_gene: TRBV7-6
len: 13

CDR3aa: CASSAVGGSGNTIYF
CDR3nt: TGTGCCAGCAGCGCCGTCGGGGGGTCTGGAAACACCATATATTTT
j_gene: TRBJ1-3
abundance: NA
d_gene: NA
v_gene: TRBV9
len: 15

CDR3aa: CASSQVLGAKNIQYF
CDR3nt: TGCGCCAGCAGCCAAGTCCTCGGGGCCAAAAACATTCAGTACTTC
j_gene: TRBJ2-4
abundance: NA
d_gene: NA
v_gene: TRBV4-3
len: 15

CDR3aa: CASSTPGQGHEKLFF
CDR3nt: TGTGCCAGCAGTACTCCGGGACAGGGTCATGAAAAACTGTTTTTT
j_gene: TRBJ1-4
abundance: NA
d_gene: TRBD1
v_gene: TRBV27
len: 15